Here is one T cell receptor (beta chain) with its context. The sample comes from a study of T cell responses to AZD1222 COVID-19 vaccine. Profiled with immunoSEQ multiplex PCR; TCRdb holds only in-frame clones, not every one. The sample consists of approximately 120,000 clones, about 89% of them appearing once. The CDR3 is 12 amino acids. V lost 11 bases, J lost 2 bases, and 10 bases lay in between. The germline gives CDR1 MNHNY, CDR2 SVGAGI (reference sequence). Sequenced material: peripheral blood, taken on day 0 of AZD1222 vaccination. The TCR was taken from an adult in good health. J is TRBJ2-1 and V is TRBV6-6; D gene uncertain. Here the CDR3 reads CAGSRAYNEQFF. In nucleotides, the CDR3 is TGTGCCGGTAGTCGGGCCTACAATGAGCAGTTCTTC.